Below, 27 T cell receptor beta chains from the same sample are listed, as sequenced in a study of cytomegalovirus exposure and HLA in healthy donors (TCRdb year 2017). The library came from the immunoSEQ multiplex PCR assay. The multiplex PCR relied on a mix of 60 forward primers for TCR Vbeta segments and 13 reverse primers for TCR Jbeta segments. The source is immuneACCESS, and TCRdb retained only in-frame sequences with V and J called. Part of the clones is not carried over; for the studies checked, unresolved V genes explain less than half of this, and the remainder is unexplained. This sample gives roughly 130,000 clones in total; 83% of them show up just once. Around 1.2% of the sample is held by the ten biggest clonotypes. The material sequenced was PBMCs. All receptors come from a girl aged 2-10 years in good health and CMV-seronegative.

CDR3 residues: CASSLVPQGQETQYF. The CDR3 coding sequence is TGTGCCAGCAGCTTAGTGCCACAGGGCCAAGAGACCCAGTACTTC. The rearrangement uses TRBV11-1 and TRBJ2-5; TRBD1 is a possible D gene (6 bases). The V end lost 1 base, the J end lost 1 base, and 10 bases lay between the germline ends. The germline V gene has CDR1 SGHAT and CDR2 FQDESV (reference sequence). There are 15 residues in the CDR3.

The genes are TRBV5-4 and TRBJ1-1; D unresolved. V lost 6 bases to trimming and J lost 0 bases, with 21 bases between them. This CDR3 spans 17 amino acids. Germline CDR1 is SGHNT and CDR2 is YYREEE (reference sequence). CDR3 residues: CASIVTDGNGVNTEAFF. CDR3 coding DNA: TGTGCCAGCATCGTTACCGACGGTAACGGGGTGAACACTGAAGCTTTCTTT.

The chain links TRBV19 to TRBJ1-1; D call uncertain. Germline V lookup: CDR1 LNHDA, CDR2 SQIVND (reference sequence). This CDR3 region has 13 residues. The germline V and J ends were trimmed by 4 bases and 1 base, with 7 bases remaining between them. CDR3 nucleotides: TGTGCCAGTAGTACCACCGGGAACACTGAAGCTTTCTTT. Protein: CASSTTGNTEAFF.

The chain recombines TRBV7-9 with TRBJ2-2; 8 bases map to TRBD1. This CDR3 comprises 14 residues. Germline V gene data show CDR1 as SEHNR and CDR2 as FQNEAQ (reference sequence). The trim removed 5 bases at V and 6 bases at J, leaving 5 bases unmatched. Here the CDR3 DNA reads TGTGCCAGCAGCCCTGGACAGGGCGCCGGGGAGCTGTTTTTT. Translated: CASSPGQGAGELFF.

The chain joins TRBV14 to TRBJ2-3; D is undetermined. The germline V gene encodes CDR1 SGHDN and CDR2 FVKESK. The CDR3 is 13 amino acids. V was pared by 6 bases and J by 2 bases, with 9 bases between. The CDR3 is CASSPQSTDTQYF. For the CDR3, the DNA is TGTGCCAGCAGTCCACAGTCCACAGATACGCAGTATTTT. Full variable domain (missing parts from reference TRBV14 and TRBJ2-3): EAGVTQFPSHSVIEKGQTVTLRCDPISGHDNLYWYRRVMGKEIKFLLHFVKESKQDESGMPNNRFLAERTGGTYSTLKVQPAELEDSGVYFCASSPQSTDTQYFGPGTRLTVL.

The DNA of the CDR3 is TGTGCCAGCAGCTACACCGGGGGACTAGCGGGATCTGGCGAGCAGTACTTC. It is translated as CASSYTGGLAGSGEQYF. This sequence joins TRBV7-9 and TRBJ2-7; 13 nucleotides agree with TRBD2. Trimming cost V 4 bases and J 6 bases; bases outside gene matches: 12. Germline CDR1 is SEHNR and CDR2 is FQNEAQ (reference sequence). The CDR3 sequence is 17 residues long.

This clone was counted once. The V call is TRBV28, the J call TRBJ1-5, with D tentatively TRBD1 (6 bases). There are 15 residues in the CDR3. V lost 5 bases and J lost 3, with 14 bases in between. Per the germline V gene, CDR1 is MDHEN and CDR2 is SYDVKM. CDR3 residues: CASSPRGGFNQPQHF. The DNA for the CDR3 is TGTGCCAGCAGTCCCAGGGGAGGGTTCAATCAGCCCCAGCATTTT.

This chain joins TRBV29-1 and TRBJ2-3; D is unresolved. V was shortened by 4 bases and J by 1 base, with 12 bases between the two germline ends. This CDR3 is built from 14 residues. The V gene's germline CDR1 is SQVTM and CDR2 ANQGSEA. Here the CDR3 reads CSVVGEEGTDTQYF. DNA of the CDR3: TGCAGCGTTGTGGGTGAAGAGGGCACAGATACGCAGTATTTT.

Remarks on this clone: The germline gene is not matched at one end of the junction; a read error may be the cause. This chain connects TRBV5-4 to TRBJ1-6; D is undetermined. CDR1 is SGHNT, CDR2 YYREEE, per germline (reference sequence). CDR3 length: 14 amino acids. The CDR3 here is CASSLLSSNSPLHF. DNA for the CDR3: TGTGCCAGCAGCCTCTTGTCCTCTAATTCACCCCTCCACTTT.

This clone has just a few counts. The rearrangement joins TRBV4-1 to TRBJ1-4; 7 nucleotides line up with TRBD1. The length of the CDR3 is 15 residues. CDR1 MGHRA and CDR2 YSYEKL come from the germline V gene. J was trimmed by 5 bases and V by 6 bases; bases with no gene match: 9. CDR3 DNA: TGCGCCAGCAGTATTTCCGACAGGGCCAATGAAAAACTGTTTTTT. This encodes CASSISDRANEKLFF.

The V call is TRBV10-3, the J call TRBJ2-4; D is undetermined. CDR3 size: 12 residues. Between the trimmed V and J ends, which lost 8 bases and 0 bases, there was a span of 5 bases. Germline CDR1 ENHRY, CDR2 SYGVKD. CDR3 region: CAIVIAKNIQYF. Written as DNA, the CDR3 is TGTGCCATCGTTATAGCCAAAAACATTCAGTACTTC.

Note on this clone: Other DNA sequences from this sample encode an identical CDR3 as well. The CDR3 loop is CASSYGELNTEAFF. The CDR3 DNA reads as TGTGCCAGCAGTTATGGAGAACTCAACACTGAAGCTTTCTTT. This sequence joins TRBV6-6 and TRBJ1-1; no firm D call. Germline V gene data show CDR1 as MNHNY and CDR2 as SVGAGI (reference sequence). V gave up 3 bases and J gave up 2 bases, with 10 bases separating them. This CDR3 region has 14 residues.

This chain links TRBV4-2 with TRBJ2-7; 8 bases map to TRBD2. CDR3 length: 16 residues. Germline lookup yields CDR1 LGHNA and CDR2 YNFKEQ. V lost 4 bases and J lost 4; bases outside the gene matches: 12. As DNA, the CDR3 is TGTGCCAGCAGCCGGGCGAGAATCGGGGGGGCTTACGAGCAGTACTTC. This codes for CASSRARIGGAYEQYF.

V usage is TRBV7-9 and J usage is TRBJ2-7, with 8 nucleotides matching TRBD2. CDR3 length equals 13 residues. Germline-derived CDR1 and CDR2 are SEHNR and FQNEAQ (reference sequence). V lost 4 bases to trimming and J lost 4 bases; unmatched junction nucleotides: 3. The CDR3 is CASSSSGRYEQYF. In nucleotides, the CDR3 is TGTGCCAGCAGCTCTAGCGGGCGTTACGAGCAGTACTTC. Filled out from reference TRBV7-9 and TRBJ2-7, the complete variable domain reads DTGVSQNPRHKITKRGQNVTFRCDPISEHNRLYWYRQTLGQGPEFLTYFQNEAQLEKSRLLSDRFSAERPKGSFSTLEIQRTEQGDSAMYLCASSSSGRYEQYFGPGTRLTVT.

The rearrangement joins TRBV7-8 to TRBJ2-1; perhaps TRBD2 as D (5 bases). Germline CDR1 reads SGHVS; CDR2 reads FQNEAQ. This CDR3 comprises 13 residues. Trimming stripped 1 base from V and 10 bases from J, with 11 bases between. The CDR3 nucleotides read TGTGCCAGCAGCTTAGGTCGGGGATTCGAGCAGTTCTTC. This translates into CASSLGRGFEQFF.

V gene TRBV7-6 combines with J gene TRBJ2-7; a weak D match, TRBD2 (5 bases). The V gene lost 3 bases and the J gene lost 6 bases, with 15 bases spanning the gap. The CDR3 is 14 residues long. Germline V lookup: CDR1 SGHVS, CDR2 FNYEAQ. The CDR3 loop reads CASSFEDSGFEQYF. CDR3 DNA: TGTGCCAGCAGCTTTGAAGATTCGGGATTCGAGCAGTACTTC. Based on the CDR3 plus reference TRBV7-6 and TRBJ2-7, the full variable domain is GAGVSQSPRYKVTKRGQDVALRCDPISGHVSLYWYRQALGQGPEFLTYFNYEAQQDKSGLPNDRFSAERPEGSISTLTIQRTEQRDSAMYRCASSFEDSGFEQYFGPGTRLTVT.

The CDR3 DNA follows: TGCAGCGTTGCAAACAGGGTTTCCATGAACACTGAAGCTTTCTTT. Translation gives CSVANRVSMNTEAFF. This chain connects TRBV29-1 to TRBJ1-1, with a possible D match to TRBD1 (6 bases). Deletions cut 4 bases from V and 0 bases from J, with 15 bases between. CDR1 and CDR2 from the germline V gene are SQVTM and ANQGSEA. CDR3 length: 15 residues. Drawing the rest from reference TRBV29-1 and TRBJ1-1, the complete variable domain is SAVISQKPSRDICQRGTSLTIQCQVDSQVTMMFWYRQQPGQSLTLIATANQGSEATYESGFVIDKFPISRPNLTFSTLTVSNMSPEDSSIYLCSVANRVSMNTEAFFGQGTRLTVV.

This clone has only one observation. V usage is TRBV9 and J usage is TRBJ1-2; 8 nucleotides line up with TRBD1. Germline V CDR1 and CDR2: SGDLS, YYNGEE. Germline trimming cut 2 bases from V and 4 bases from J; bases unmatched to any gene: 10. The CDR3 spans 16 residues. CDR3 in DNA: TGTGCCAGCAGCGTCGACGGCAGGGGGCAGAGCTATGGCTACACCTTC. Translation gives CASSVDGRGQSYGYTF.

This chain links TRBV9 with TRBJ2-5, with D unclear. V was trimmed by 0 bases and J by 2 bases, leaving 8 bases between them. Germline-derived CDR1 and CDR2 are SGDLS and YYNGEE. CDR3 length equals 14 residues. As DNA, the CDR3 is TGTGCCAGCAGCGTAGATAACTTACAAGAGACCCAGTACTTC. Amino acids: CASSVDNLQETQYF. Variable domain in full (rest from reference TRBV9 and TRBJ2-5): DSGVTQTPKHLITATGQRVTLRCSPRSGDLSVYWYQQSLDQGLQFLIQYYNGEERAKGNILERFSAQQFPDLHSELNLSSLELGDSALYFCASSVDNLQETQYFGPGTRLLVL.

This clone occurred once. The CDR3 DNA reads TGTGCCAGCTCCCCCGGGACAGGGAACCCCCGCACAGATACGCAGTATTTT. It translates to CASSPGTGNPRTDTQYF. This chain joins TRBV27 and TRBJ2-3; 9 nucleotides line up with TRBD1. The CDR3 is 17 residues long. V shed 8 bases and J 1 base; nucleotides not matched to a gene: 13. Germline CDR1 reads MNHEY; CDR2 reads SMNVEV (reference sequence).

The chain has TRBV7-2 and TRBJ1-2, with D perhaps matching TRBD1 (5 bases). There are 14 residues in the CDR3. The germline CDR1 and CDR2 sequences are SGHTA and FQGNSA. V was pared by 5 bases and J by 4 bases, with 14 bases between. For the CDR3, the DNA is TGTGCCAGCAGCCAACAGGTTTTATCCTATGGCTACACCTTC. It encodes CASSQQVLSYGYTF.

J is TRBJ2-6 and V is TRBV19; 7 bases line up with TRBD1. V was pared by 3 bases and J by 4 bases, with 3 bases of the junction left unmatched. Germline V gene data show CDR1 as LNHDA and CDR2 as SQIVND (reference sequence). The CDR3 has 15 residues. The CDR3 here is CASSIGTVGANVLTF. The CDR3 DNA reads TGTGCCAGTAGTATTGGGACAGTCGGGGCCAACGTCCTGACTTTC.

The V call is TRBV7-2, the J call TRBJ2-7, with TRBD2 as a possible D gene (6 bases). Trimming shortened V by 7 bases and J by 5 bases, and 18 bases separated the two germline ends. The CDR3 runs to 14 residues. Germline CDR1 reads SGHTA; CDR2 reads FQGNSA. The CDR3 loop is CASTIRGGINEQYF. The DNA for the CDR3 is TGTGCCAGCACCATCCGAGGAGGGATCAACGAGCAGTACTTC.

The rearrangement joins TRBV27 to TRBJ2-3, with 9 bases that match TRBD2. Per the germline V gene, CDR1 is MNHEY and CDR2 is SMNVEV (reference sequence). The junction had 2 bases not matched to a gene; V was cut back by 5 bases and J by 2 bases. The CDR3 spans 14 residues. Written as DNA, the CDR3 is TGTGCCAGCAGTCTAGCGGGGATCACAGATACGCAGTATTTT. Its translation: CASSLAGITDTQYF.

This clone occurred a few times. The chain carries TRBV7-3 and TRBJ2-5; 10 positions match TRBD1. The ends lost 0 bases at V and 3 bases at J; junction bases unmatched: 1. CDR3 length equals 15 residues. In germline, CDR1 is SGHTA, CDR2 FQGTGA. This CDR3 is CASSLTGTGEETQYF. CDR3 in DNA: TGTGCCAGCAGCTTAACCGGGACAGGGGAAGAGACCCAGTACTTC.

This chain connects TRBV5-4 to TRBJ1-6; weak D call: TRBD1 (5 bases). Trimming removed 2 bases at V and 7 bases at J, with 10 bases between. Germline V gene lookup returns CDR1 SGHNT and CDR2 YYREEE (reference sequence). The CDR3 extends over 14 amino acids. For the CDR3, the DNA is TGTGCCAGCAGCTTCGGAGGGGAGAATTCACCCCTCCACTTT. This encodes CASSFGGENSPLHF.

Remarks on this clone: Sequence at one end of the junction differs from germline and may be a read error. The CDR3 nucleotides read TGCGCCGGCAGCTTGGATGGCCTGAACACTGAAGCTTTCTTT. Its translation is CAGSLDGLNTEAFF. The rearrangement joins TRBV5-1 to TRBJ1-1, with D uncertain. This CDR3 has 14 residues. Germline CDR1 SGHRS, CDR2 YFSETQ.